The text below deals with one T cell receptor (beta chain). In the authors' methods: For nucleated cells, counts were estimated from reference gene primer amplification. Sequencing was performed with immunoSEQ multiplex PCR; in TCRdb, only in-frame clones are kept and a portion is missing. That table is the source of V, J and clone size, and D and trimming were worked out from the DNA. The sample includes some 120,000 clones, roughly 70% of them seen just once. This specimen comes from a study of blood T cell repertoires in COVID-19. In the study overall: Italy, Spain and the United States were the sources of the convalescent and acute COVID-19 samples. Sources were T cells, B-cell-depleted T cells, or PBMCs; the material itself was cDNA or gDNA.

Per the germline V gene, CDR1 is SGHTA and CDR2 is FQGTGA. The CDR3 is 15 residues long. V lost 1 base and J lost 4, with 14 bases in between. This receptor was identified in a human donor with acute or convalescent COVID-19. The donor label of this sample is uncertain. The chain carries TRBV7-3 and TRBJ2-7; D might be TRBD2 (6 bases). Sequencing was done on a sample of peripheral blood. The CDR3, as DNA: TGTGCCAGCAGCTTAAGCGCGGGACCCTCTTACGAGCAGTACTTC. Translated, it gives CASSLSAGPSYEQYF.